This TCR beta chain was obtained from a study of CD8+ T cells in alopecia areata. With regard to this clone: The antigen remains undetermined.

RNA was extracted and reverse transcribed into cDNA as the sequencing template. Libraries were prepared by immunoSEQ multiplex PCR; TCRdb keeps only in-frame clonotypes and omits some of them. The data contain around 100,000 clones, roughly 50% of them seen just once; the ten biggest clones take up approximately 3.1%. The CDR3 covers 14 residues. The germline V gene has CDR1 MGHDK and CDR2 SYGVNS. The V gene lost 7 bases and the J gene lost 5 bases, with 15 bases spanning the gap. Study outcomes and limitations: Alphabeta T cells residing in normal skin are also sequenced in scalp samples. An increase in clonality over normal scalp was evident in lesional scalp, especially alopecia totalis/universalis.

This sample's treatment: oral pan-JAK inhibitor, 5-10 mg twice daily. Researchers gathered lesional scalp punch biopsies and peripheral blood from patients with alopecia areata. The genes are TRBV25-1 and TRBJ2-1; tentatively, D is TRBD1 (5 bases). Sequencing used CD4+ T cells sorted from blood, obtained at week 24, from a patient treated with tofacitinib. This receptor was taken from a human donor with alopecia areata. For the CDR3, the DNA is TGTGCCAGCACCCCTTGGGGCAGTAACAATGAGCAGTTCTTC. This codes for CASTPWGSNNEQFF. Drawing the rest from reference TRBV25-1 and TRBJ2-1, the complete variable domain is EADIYQTPRYLVIGTGKKITLECSQTMGHDKMYWYQQDPGMELHLIHYSYGVNSTEKGDLSSESTVSRIRTEHFPLTLESARPSHTSQYLCASTPWGSNNEQFFGPGTRLTVL.